These 20 T cell receptor beta chains were sequenced from one sample in a study of cytomegalovirus exposure and HLA in healthy donors (dated by TCRdb to the late 2010s). The method was the immunoSEQ multiplex PCR assay. For the multiplex PCR, a mixture combining 60 forward primers for TCR Vbeta segments and 13 reverse primers for TCR Jbeta segments was used. Here the immuneACCESS table is served through TCRdb, limited to in-frame sequences with V and J called. Missing clones are a known gap in these copies; in checked studies unresolved V genes cover under half, and the rest lacks a known reason. This sample is represented by approximately 130,000 clones; approximately 85% of them were singletons. The biggest ten clones account for over 6.5% of the sample. The sequencing sample was made of PBMCs. The receptors derive from a woman under 40 in good health and CMV-seropositive.

CDR3 DNA sequence: TGCAGCGTTGAAGATCCTCGGGGCTACACCTTC. Translation: CSVEDPRGYTF. The chain combines TRBV29-1 with TRBJ1-2; D gene unclear. V was pared by 0 bases and J by 8 bases, with 7 bases between. The germline V gene has CDR1 SQVTM and CDR2 ANQGSEA. CDR3 length equals 11 residues.

This chain joins TRBV28 and TRBJ2-3, with D uncertain. Per germline, CDR1 MDHEN and CDR2 SYDVKM. The ends were cut back, 4 bases at V and 5 bases at J, with 16 bases in the middle. The CDR3 covers 15 residues. Written as DNA, the CDR3 is TGTGCCAGCAGTTCCCAACGAGAGGTAGGAGATACGCAGTATTTT. Translated: CASSSQREVGDTQYF.

This clone was counted only a few times. The chain uses TRBV5-1 and TRBJ1-2; D unclear. The CDR3 runs 16 residues. Per germline, CDR1 SGHRS and CDR2 YFSETQ. Deletions cut 0 bases from V and 3 bases from J, with 15 bases between. The chain's CDR3 is CASSLDEGRRHYGYTF. The CDR3 bases are TGCGCCAGCAGCTTGGATGAGGGCAGAAGACACTATGGCTACACCTTC.

This clone has just a few counts. At one boundary the junction diverges from the germline segment, which might be a read error. The chain links TRBV7-9 to TRBJ2-7; no firm D call. There are 13 residues in the CDR3. CDR1 is SEHNR, CDR2 FQNEAQ, per germline (reference sequence). CDR3 DNA sequence: TGTTCCAGCAGTAACCCACAGTCCTACGAGCAGTACTTC. It yields the protein CSSSNPQSYEQYF.

The chain recombines TRBV10-3 with TRBJ1-3; a possible D gene is TRBD1 (5 bases). CDR1 and CDR2 (germline): ENHRY, SYGVKD. This CDR3 is 15 amino acids long. The V gene lost 5 bases and the J gene lost 0 bases, with 11 bases spanning the gap. The CDR3 region has the DNA TGTGCCATCAGTTTCCAGGGATCCTCTGGAAACACCATATATTTT. Amino acid sequence: CAISFQGSSGNTIYF.

In this sample, this clone turned up once. This sequence joins TRBV25-1 and TRBJ1-5, with D perhaps TRBD1 (5 bases). The CDR3 is made up of 16 amino acids. The V gene's germline CDR1 is MGHDK and CDR2 SYGVNS. V lost 8 bases and J lost 0, with 17 bases in between. For the CDR3, the DNA is TGTGCCAGCGCCCTCCGGGACTTCCTTAGCAATCAGCCCCAGCATTTT. Its protein product is CASALRDFLSNQPQHF.

This clone was picked up a small number of times. The chain employs TRBV5-5 and TRBJ2-2; tentative D call: TRBD1 (5 bases). V lost 0 bases, J lost 4 bases, and 16 bases lay in between. The germline V gene encodes CDR1 SGHKS and CDR2 YYEKEE (reference sequence). The CDR3 consists of 17 residues. CDR3 bases: TGTGCCAGCAGCTTGGCGCTGGCAGGGTTGAGCACCGGGGAGCTGTTTTTT. Amino acid sequence: CASSLALAGLSTGELFF.

The rearrangement links TRBV30 to TRBJ1-1; 7 bases are a match to TRBD1. Germline assignment: CDR1 GTSNPN and CDR2 SVGIG (reference sequence). V gave up 1 base and J gave up 4 bases; unmatched junction bases: 12. The CDR3 runs 16 residues. CDR3 bases: TGTGCCTGGAGTGCAAAGACAGGGTTTGGAGTCACTGAAGCTTTCTTT. Translating gives CAWSAKTGFGVTEAFF.

V is TRBV28 and J is TRBJ1-1, with D uncertain. CDR1 is MDHEN and CDR2 is SYDVKM in the germline V gene. The CDR3 is 15 residues long. V was pared by 4 bases and J by 4 bases, with 16 bases between. The CDR3 nucleotides are TGTGCCAGCAGTTCGACCCCCGGAGAGGGCACTGAAGCTTTCTTT. Translating it yields CASSSTPGEGTEAFF.

A note on this clone: The CDR3 ends on some other residue instead of the conserved phenylalanine or tryptophan, so this is likely a read error. Because the CDR3's place on the DNA is in doubt, the DNA is left out and the CDR3 is given as listed by TCRdb. The J gene is TRBJ2-3, the V gene TRBV18; the table's D call, TRBD1, has no DNA check behind it. Germline loops: CDR1 KGHSH, CDR2 LQKENI. From its first to its last residue, the CDR3 has 13 amino acids. The CDR3 sequence is CASSPLRQGTAIL.

The chain has TRBV2 and TRBJ1-3; D ambiguous. V was pared by 7 bases and J by 0 bases, with 10 bases between. This CDR3 contains 14 residues. Germline loops: CDR1 SNHLY, CDR2 FYNNEI. For the CDR3, the DNA is TGTGCCAGCAAGGCGGAGAGCTCTGGAAACACCATATATTTT. It translates to CASKAESSGNTIYF. Full variable domain (outside the CDR3, taken from reference TRBV2 and TRBJ1-3): EPEVTQTPSHQVTQMGQEVILRCVPISNHLYFYWYRQILGQKVEFLVSFYNNEISEKSEIFDDQFSVERPDGSNFTLKIRSTKLEDSAMYFCASKAESSGNTIYFGEGSWLTVV.

V gene TRBV7-3 combines with J gene TRBJ2-1; 7 positions agree with TRBD1. V lost 3 bases, J lost 0 bases, and 8 bases stayed unmatched. From germline, CDR1 is SGHTA and CDR2 FQGTGA. CDR3 length equals 17 residues. DNA of the CDR3: TGTGCCAGCAGCTTGTTAGGGGGCCCTAGCTCCTACAATGAGCAGTTCTTC. This gives the protein CASSLLGGPSSYNEQFF.

The gene calls are TRBV10-1 and TRBJ2-7; TRBD2 might be the D (5 bases). This CDR3 spans 13 amino acids. The V and J ends lost 5 bases and 1 base respectively, with 9 bases between them. Germline V CDR1 and CDR2: WNHNN, SYGVQD (reference sequence). Here the CDR3 reads CASSSGGSYEQYF. The CDR3 coding sequence is TGCGCCAGCAGTTCTGGCGGGTCCTACGAGCAGTACTTC.

This rearrangement joins TRBV28 to TRBJ2-5; D is unclear. Germline CDR1 and CDR2: MDHEN and SYDVKM. V gave up 3 bases and J gave up 1 base, with 9 bases separating them. The CDR3 runs to 14 residues. The CDR3 DNA reads TGTGCCAGCAGTTTTCTTGAGTCCCAAGAGACCCAGTACTTC. Amino acids: CASSFLESQETQYF.

V and J are TRBV5-4 and TRBJ2-1; TRBD2 matches at 15 bases. CDR3 size: 17 residues. Trimming cost V 4 bases and J 9 bases; bases outside gene matches: 11. Germline V lookup: CDR1 SGHNT, CDR2 YYREEE (reference sequence). CDR3 in amino acids: CASSTAKGTSGGSEQFF. CDR3 DNA sequence: TGTGCCAGCAGCACCGCAAAGGGGACTAGCGGGGGGAGTGAGCAGTTCTTC.

CDR3: CASRPGTGKINQPQHF. Written as DNA, the CDR3 is TGTGCCAGCAGGCCAGGGACAGGGAAAATTAACCAGCCCCAGCATTTT. V and J are TRBV28 and TRBJ1-5; 9 positions agree with TRBD1. Germline values: CDR1 MDHEN, CDR2 SYDVKM. The CDR3 length is 16 residues. The V and J ends lost 6 bases and 7 bases, in that order; junction bases with no gene match: 13. Combining the CDR3 with reference TRBV28 and TRBJ1-5 gives the whole variable domain DVKVTQSSRYLVKRTGEKVFLECVQDMDHENMFWYRQDPGLGLRLIYFSYDVKMKEKGDIPEGYSVSREKKERFSLILESASTNQTSMYLCASRPGTGKINQPQHFGDGTRLSIL.

This clone has just a few counts. This sequence is one base from a far larger clone and is likely a read error. This sample also contains other DNA sequences that code for the same CDR3. The J gene is TRBJ2-1, the V gene TRBV4-1; 7 bases are shared with TRBD2. CDR3 length: 12 amino acids. CDR1 is MGHRA and CDR2 is YSYEKL in the germline V gene. After removal of 6 bases from V and 9 bases from J, the junction contained 5 bases not matched to a gene. The CDR3 here is CASSQPSGEQFF. Here the CDR3 DNA reads TGCGCCAGCAGTCAACCTAGCGGTGAGCAGTTCTTC.

This chain connects TRBV30 to TRBJ2-5; D might be TRBD2 (7 bases). The CDR3 is 15 amino acids. CDR1 is GTSNPN and CDR2 is SVGIG in the germline V gene (reference sequence). V lost 0 bases and J lost 0, with 11 bases in between. The CDR3: CAWSVGGTHQETQYF. The CDR3 DNA reads TGTGCCTGGAGTGTGGGGGGGACACACCAAGAGACCCAGTACTTC.

The gene calls are TRBV21-1 and TRBJ1-2; the table's D call TRBD1 went unverified against the DNA. TRBV21-1 is designated a pseudogene. The CDR3 loop spans 15 amino acids. The DNA of the CDR3 is TGTGCCAGCAGCATCTGCCGGACAGGGGATCATGGCTACACCTTC. Its protein is CASSICRTGDHGYTF.

V usage is TRBV7-9 and J usage is TRBJ1-2, with TRBD1 matching over 7 bases. The germline CDR1 and CDR2 sequences are SEHNR and FQNEAQ (reference sequence). This CDR3 comprises 12 residues. The J segment lost 7 bases and the V segment lost 8 bases, leaving 7 bases of the junction unmatched. The CDR3: CASQGERGGYTF. The CDR3 DNA follows: TGTGCCAGCCAGGGGGAAAGGGGTGGCTACACCTTC.